The rows below give T cell receptor beta chains drawn from one sample of a study of blood T cell repertoires in COVID-19. Produced via immunoSEQ multiplex PCR; TCRdb's table is partial and in-frame only. This sample has about 210,000 clones, with around 84% found just once. Sequenced: peripheral blood. The receptors were sampled from a woman aged 80 or over with COVID-19, enrolled during active disease. Both conserved end residues are part of each CDR3. D genes are given only for firm matches. Clone size is not always given. Where it is, it says once, few, many or a class for expanded clones.

D gene	V gene	clone size	J gene	CDR3 protein	CDR3 DNA
NA	TRBV29-1	NA	TRBJ2-7	CSVEDTSGPYEQYF	TGCAGCGTTGAAGATACATCAGGGCCCTACGAGCAGTACTTC
NA	TRBV7-2	NA	TRBJ1-2	CARRGDTDYGYTF	TGTGCCAGACGGGGGGATACGGACTATGGCTACACCTTC
TRBD1	TRBV18	NA	TRBJ1-2	CASSPFLGQGYGYTF	TGTGCCAGCTCACCCTTCCTGGGACAGGGTTATGGCTACACCTTC
TRBD2	TRBV4-2	NA	TRBJ2-3	CASSRAGGQVDTQYF	TGTGCCAGCAGCCGAGCGGGGGGGCAGGTAGATACGCAGTATTTT
TRBD1	TRBV19	NA	TRBJ2-7	CASTPDRSSYEQYF	TGTGCCAGTACTCCGGACAGGAGCTCCTACGAGCAGTACTTC
TRBD1	TRBV29-1	once	TRBJ2-1	CSVARDRDYNEQFF	TGCAGCGTGGCCCGGGACAGGGACTACAATGAGCAGTTCTTC
TRBD1	TRBV3-1/TRBV3-2	NA	TRBJ1-1	CASSARDRNTEAFF	TGTGCCAGCAGCGCCAGGGACAGAAACACTGAAGCTTTCTTT
NA	TRBV2	few	TRBJ1-5	CASSENRDNQPQHF	TGTGCCAGCAGTGAAAACAGGGACAATCAGCCCCAGCATTTT
TRBD1	TRBV13	NA	TRBJ1-1	CASSRGTGKNTEAFF	TGTGCCAGCAGCCGAGGGACAGGGAAGAACACTGAAGCTTTCTTT
NA	TRBV7-9	once	TRBJ1-1	CASSPQTAYMNTEAFF	TGTGCCAGCAGTCCGCAAACAGCCTACATGAACACTGAAGCTTTCTTT
TRBD1	TRBV30	once	TRBJ1-1	CAWTKDRAGTEAFF	TGTGCCTGGACCAAAGACAGGGCAGGCACTGAAGCTTTCTTT
TRBD1	TRBV19	NA	TRBJ1-5	CASSVTGGQPQHF	TGTGCCAGTAGTGTGACAGGGGGTCAGCCCCAGCATTTT
TRBD2	TRBV9	NA	TRBJ2-3	CASSVALAGGQQYF	TGTGCCAGCAGCGTGGCACTAGCGGGGGGCCAGCAGTATTTT
TRBD1	TRBV2	NA	TRBJ1-1	CASSMTGGTEAFF	TGTGCCAGCAGCATGACAGGGGGCACTGAAGCTTTCTTT
NA	TRBV30	NA	TRBJ2-5	CAWSSGQETQYF	TGTGCCTGGAGTTCAGGACAAGAGACCCAGTACTTC
TRBD1	TRBV24-1	NA	TRBJ2-2	CATSDLGTGFGTGELFF	TGTGCCACCAGTGATTTGGGGACAGGGTTTGGGACCGGGGAGCTGTTTTTT
NA	TRBV4-1	NA	TRBJ1-6	CASSLFLSGDNSPLHF	TGCGCCAGCAGCCTTTTTCTCTCCGGGGATAATTCACCCCTCCACTTT
NA	TRBV6-4	NA	TRBJ1-5	CASSTQVGQPQHF	TGTGCCAGCAGTACACAGGTTGGGCAGCCCCAGCATTTT
TRBD2	TRBV27	NA	TRBJ2-2	CASSYGGYTGELFF	TGTGCCAGCAGTTACGGGGGGTACACCGGGGAGCTGTTTTTT
TRBD1	TRBV5-1	once	TRBJ1-2	CASSKRTGDYGYTF	TGCGCCAGCAGTAAACGGACAGGAGATTATGGCTACACCTTC
NA	TRBV11-2	NA	TRBJ1-2	CASSPLGRGYTF	TGTGCCAGCAGTCCGCTCGGGAGAGGCTACACCTTC
NA	TRBV5-1	NA	TRBJ1-1	CASSLDGRNTEAFF	TGCGCCAGCAGCTTGGATGGGAGAAACACTGAAGCTTTCTTT
NA	TRBV6-1	once	TRBJ1-2	CASSEGTTDYGYTF	TGTGCCAGCAGTGAAGGAACTACGGATTATGGCTACACCTTC
NA	TRBV11-1	NA	TRBJ1-1	CASSRGMNTEAFF	TGTGCCAGCAGCCGCGGGATGAACACTGAAGCTTTCTTT
TRBD1	TRBV5-8	NA	TRBJ1-1	CASSRTQGARITEAFF	TGTGCCAGCAGCCGAACACAGGGGGCCAGGATCACTGAAGCTTTCTTT
NA	TRBV4-3	NA	TRBJ2-7	CASSQEYAAYEQYF	TGCGCCAGCAGCCAAGAATACGCAGCCTACGAGCAGTACTTC
NA	TRBV28	NA	TRBJ1-1	CASSAVLEAFF	TGTGCCAGCAGTGCAGTGCTTGAAGCTTTCTTT
TRBD2	TRBV4-1	NA	TRBJ2-3	CASSQAGAGGRADTQYF	TGCGCCAGCAGCCAAGCCGGTGCGGGGGGGCGTGCAGATACGCAGTATTTT
TRBD2	TRBV19	NA	TRBJ2-6	CASSRGLGSGANVLTF	TGTGCCAGTAGTAGGGGACTAGGCTCTGGGGCCAACGTCCTGACTTTC
TRBD2	TRBV19	few	TRBJ2-7	CASRGTSDEQYF	TGTGCCAGCCGCGGGACTAGCGACGAGCAGTACTTC
NA	TRBV10-3	NA	TRBJ1-1	CAISSTGNTEAFF	TGTGCCATCAGCTCTACAGGGAACACTGAAGCTTTCTTT
TRBD1	TRBV30	NA	TRBJ1-6	CAWSVQGVNSPLHF	TGTGCCTGGAGTGTACAGGGGGTGAATTCACCCCTCCACTTT
TRBD1	TRBV27	once	TRBJ1-2	CASSLGTAYGYTF	TGTGCCAGCAGTTTAGGGACAGCGTATGGCTACACCTTC
TRBD2	TRBV6-5	NA	TRBJ2-5	CASAASGVGQETQYF	TGTGCCAGCGCGGCTAGCGGGGTGGGACAAGAGACCCAGTACTTC
TRBD1	TRBV4-3	NA	TRBJ2-7	CASSQVAGTGYEQYF	TGCGCCAGCAGCCAAGTCGCCGGGACAGGGTACGAGCAGTACTTC
NA	TRBV6-1	NA	TRBJ2-2	CASSEARAGTGELFF	TGTGCCAGCAGTGAAGCGCGGGCGGGCACCGGGGAGCTGTTTTTT